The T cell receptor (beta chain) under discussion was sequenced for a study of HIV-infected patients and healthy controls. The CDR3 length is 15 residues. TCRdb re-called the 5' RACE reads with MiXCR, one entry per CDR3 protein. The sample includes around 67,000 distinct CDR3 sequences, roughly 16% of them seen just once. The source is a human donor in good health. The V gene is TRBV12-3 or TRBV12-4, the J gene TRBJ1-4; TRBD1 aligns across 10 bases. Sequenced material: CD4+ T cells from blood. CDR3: CAIKTRDRGNEKLFF. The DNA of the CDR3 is TGTGCGATCAAAACCCGGGACAGGGGTAATGAAAAACTGTTTTTT.